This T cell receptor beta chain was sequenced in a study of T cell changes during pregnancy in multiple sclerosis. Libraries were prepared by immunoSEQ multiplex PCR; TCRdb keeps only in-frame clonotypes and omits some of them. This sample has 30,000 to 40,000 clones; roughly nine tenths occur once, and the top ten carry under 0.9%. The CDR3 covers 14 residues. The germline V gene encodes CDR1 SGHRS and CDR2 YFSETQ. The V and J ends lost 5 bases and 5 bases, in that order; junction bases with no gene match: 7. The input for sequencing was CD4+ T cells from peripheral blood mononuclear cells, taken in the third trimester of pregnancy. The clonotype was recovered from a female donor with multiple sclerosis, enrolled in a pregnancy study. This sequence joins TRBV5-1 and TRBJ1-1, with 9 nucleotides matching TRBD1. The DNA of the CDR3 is TGCGCCAGCAGTTTTGGACAGGGGTTAACTGAAGCTTTCTTT. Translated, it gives CASSFGQGLTEAFF.